Sequencing of this T cell receptor beta chain was carried out in a study of blood T cell repertoires in COVID-19. In the study overall: PBMCs, B-cell-depleted T cells, or T cells provided the cDNA or gDNA that made up the material.

The V gene lost 2 bases and the J gene lost 6 bases, with 8 bases spanning the gap. There are 13 residues in the CDR3. From germline, CDR1 is MGHDK and CDR2 SYGVNS. The assay was immunoSEQ multiplex PCR, and TCRdb's table has in-frame clones only and misses some. The sample carries about 140,000 clones, 88% recorded once. The source material was peripheral blood. The chain has TRBV25-1 and TRBJ2-1, with unresolved D. This TCR was recovered from a human donor with COVID-19, enrolled during active disease. The donor label of this sample is uncertain. The DNA for the CDR3 is TGTGCCAGCAGTGAACCAGCGATCAATGAGCAGTTCTTC. Translating it yields CASSEPAINEQFF.